What follows are 16 T cell receptor beta chains derived from one specimen sequenced in a study of blood T cell repertoires in COVID-19. TCRdb's copy holds only in-frame clones and misses some; the assay was immunoSEQ multiplex PCR. The data hold over 200,000 clones, with 70% to 90% observed a single time. Sequencing was done on a sample of PBMCs or T cells enriched from blood (not recorded which). These receptors were obtained from a man aged 18 to 35 who had recovered from COVID-19.

There are a few counts of this clone. This chain uses TRBV10-2 with TRBJ2-1; maybe TRBD2 (5 bases). V lost 4 bases and J lost 7, with 11 bases in between. The germline V gene has CDR1 WSHSY and CDR2 SAAADI. The CDR3 totals 13 residues. CDR3 sequence: CASSVSGWNEQFF. The CDR3 DNA follows: TGCGCCAGCAGTGTATCGGGGTGGAATGAGCAGTTCTTC.

This clone was picked up a small number of times. The CDR3 bases are TGTGCCAGCAGCCACGGGGGCCCGGGACAGGGGGCTACGAACTATGGCTACACCTTC. Translating gives CASSHGGPGQGATNYGYTF. The chain has TRBV28 and TRBJ1-2; 12 bases line up with TRBD1. The trim removed 6 bases at V and 2 bases at J, leaving 16 bases unmatched. Germline assignment: CDR1 MDHEN and CDR2 SYDVKM. CDR3 length: 19 residues.

The rearrangement joins TRBV27 to TRBJ1-1, with D unclear. Trimming pared 8 bases from V and 0 bases from J, leaving 13 bases between. Germline CDR1 and CDR2: MNHEY and SMNVEV (reference sequence). The CDR3 is made up of 14 amino acids. CDR3 region: CASVSWAMNTEAFF. As DNA, the CDR3 is TGTGCCAGCGTATCCTGGGCAATGAACACTGAAGCTTTCTTT.

The chain links TRBV5-4 to TRBJ2-2; 7 bases are shared with TRBD2. This CDR3 spans 15 amino acids. CDR1 is SGHNT and CDR2 is YYREEE in the germline V gene (reference sequence). V dropped 4 bases and J dropped 3; count of bases not matched to a gene: 6. The CDR3 nucleotides read TGTGCCAGCAGCCCCGGGAGGAGCCACACCGGGGAGCTGTTTTTT. Encoded protein: CASSPGRSHTGELFF.

The J gene is TRBJ2-1, the V gene TRBV2; 9 bases align to TRBD2. The ends lost 3 bases at V and 3 bases at J; junction bases unmatched: 6. Per the germline V gene, CDR1 is SNHLY and CDR2 is FYNNEI. The CDR3 sequence is 16 residues long. The CDR3 coding sequence is TGTGCCAGCAGTGATGGCCTAGCGGGACTCTACAATGAGCAGTTCTTC. Its protein product is CASSDGLAGLYNEQFF.

Of note for this clone: Other DNA sequences in the sample encode the same CDR3. This chain connects TRBV18 to TRBJ1-2; maybe TRBD1 (5 bases). V was clipped by 2 bases and J by 0 bases, with 7 bases between them. This CDR3 contains 14 residues. Germline assignment: CDR1 KGHSH and CDR2 LQKENI. This CDR3 is CASSPGATNYGYTF. For the CDR3, the DNA is TGTGCCAGCTCACCAGGGGCTACTAACTATGGCTACACCTTC.

This chain connects TRBV11-2 to TRBJ2-7, with 7 bases matching TRBD2. CDR1 and CDR2 (germline): SGHAT, FQNNGV. The CDR3 is 14 amino acids. V gave up 1 base and J gave up 3 bases; unmatched junction bases: 3. This CDR3 reads CASSLGGTNYEQYF. The CDR3 DNA is TGTGCCAGCAGCTTAGGAGGGACTAACTACGAGCAGTACTTC.

This clone appeared once. The chain recombines TRBV6-1 with TRBJ1-2; tentative D call: TRBD1 (6 bases). Trimming removed 1 base at V and 4 bases at J, with 7 bases between. This CDR3 region has 13 residues. Germline CDR1 MNHNS, CDR2 SASEGT. CDR3: CASSEEGGYGYTF. In DNA form, the CDR3 reads TGTGCCAGCAGTGAAGAAGGGGGCTATGGCTACACCTTC.

This clone appeared a single time. This rearrangement joins TRBV3-1 (or the pseudogene TRBV3-2) to TRBJ2-7; 13 nucleotides line up with TRBD2. V shed 4 bases, J shed 4 bases, and the junction held 7 bases outside the gene matches. CDR1 and CDR2 from the germline V gene are LGHDT and YNNKEL (reference sequence). The CDR3 loop spans 16 amino acids. Written as DNA, the CDR3 is TGTGCCAGCAGCCCCCGGACTAGCGGGAGTCATTACGAGCAGTACTTC. This gives the protein CASSPRTSGSHYEQYF.

This clone was counted a single time. The chain couples TRBV28 to TRBJ2-1; TRBD2 agrees at 12 bases. Germline V gene data show CDR1 as MDHEN and CDR2 as SYDVKM. CDR3 length equals 14 residues. The V gene end was trimmed by 10 bases and the J gene end by 7 bases; junction bases not matched to a gene: 8. The CDR3 sequence: CATPSLAGGNEQFF. The CDR3 DNA follows: TGTGCCACCCCGAGTCTAGCGGGAGGGAATGAGCAGTTCTTC.

The CDR3 DNA is TGTGCCAGCAGCTTAGCACAGTTGGCGGAGACCCAGTACTTC. Its translation: CASSLAQLAETQYF. V and J are TRBV11-2 and TRBJ2-5; no firm D call. V lost 1 base and J lost 5, with 11 bases in between. The length of the CDR3 is 14 residues. The V gene's germline CDR1 is SGHAT and CDR2 FQNNGV.

The CDR3 nucleotides read TGTGCCAGCAGTGGACTAGCGGAGACCCAGTACTTC. It specifies CASSGLAETQYF. The rearrangement uses TRBV2 and TRBJ2-5, with 8 bases identical to TRBD2. CDR1 and CDR2 from the germline V gene are SNHLY and FYNNEI. CDR3 length: 12 amino acids. The J segment lost 5 bases and the V segment lost 4 bases, leaving 0 bases of the junction unmatched.

The chain has TRBV10-2 and TRBJ2-2; D is uncertain. CDR3 length: 14 amino acids. Trimming pared 5 bases from V and 9 bases from J, leaving 16 bases between. Germline CDR1 and CDR2: WSHSY and SAAADI. DNA for the CDR3: TGCGCCAGCAGTTCCACAGCTCCCGTCAGGGAGCTGTTTTTT. Translation: CASSSTAPVRELFF.

V is TRBV5-1 and J is TRBJ2-3; tentative D call: TRBD2 (6 bases). The CDR3 loop spans 18 amino acids. V lost 4 bases and J lost 0, with 21 bases in between. Germline V gene lookup returns CDR1 SGHRS and CDR2 YFSETQ. The CDR3 sequence is CASSLGAAGSGSTDTQYF. CDR3 nucleotide sequence: TGCGCCAGCAGCCTCGGGGCCGCCGGTAGCGGAAGCACAGATACGCAGTATTTT.

This chain joins TRBV7-9 and TRBJ2-5; weak D call: TRBD1 (6 bases). The V end was cut by 4 bases, the J end by 4 bases, with 19 bases between. This CDR3 comprises 16 residues. Looked up from germline, CDR1 is SEHNR and CDR2 is FQNEAQ (reference sequence). CDR3: CASSSLPRGAGETQYF. DNA for the CDR3: TGTGCCAGCAGCTCTCTTCCCAGGGGCGCGGGAGAGACCCAGTACTTC.

CDR3 bases: TGTGCCAGCAGCTTAACAGGGGGAAATAATTCACCCCTCCACTTT. It codes for CASSLTGGNNSPLHF. The J gene is TRBJ1-6, the V gene TRBV11-2; TRBD1 matches 8 bases. V was pared by 2 bases and J by 5 bases, with 2 bases of the junction left unmatched. CDR1 and CDR2 from the germline V gene are SGHAT and FQNNGV. The CDR3 covers 15 residues.